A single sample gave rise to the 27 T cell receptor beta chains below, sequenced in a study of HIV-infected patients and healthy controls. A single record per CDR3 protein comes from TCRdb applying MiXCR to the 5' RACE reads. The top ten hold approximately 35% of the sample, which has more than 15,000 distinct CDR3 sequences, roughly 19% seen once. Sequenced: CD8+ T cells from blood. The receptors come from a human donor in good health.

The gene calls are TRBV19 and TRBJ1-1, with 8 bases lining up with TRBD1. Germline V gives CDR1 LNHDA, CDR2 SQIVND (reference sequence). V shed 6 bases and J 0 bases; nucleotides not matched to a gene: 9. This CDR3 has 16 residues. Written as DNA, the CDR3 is TGTGCCAGTAGGGCCCAGGGGGCGGGCATGAACACTGAAGCTTTCTTT. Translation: CASRAQGAGMNTEAFF. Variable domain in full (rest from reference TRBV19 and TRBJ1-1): DGGITQSPKYLFRKEGQNVTLSCEQNLNHDAMYWYRQDPGQGLRLIYYSQIVNDFQKGDIAEGYSVSREKKESFPLTVTSAQKNPTAFYLCASRAQGAGMNTEAFFGQGTRLTVV.

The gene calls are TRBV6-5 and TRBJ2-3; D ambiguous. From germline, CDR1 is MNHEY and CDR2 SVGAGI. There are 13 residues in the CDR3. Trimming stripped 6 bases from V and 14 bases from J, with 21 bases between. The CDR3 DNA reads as TGTGCCAGCAGCCCGGATACACCTACTCCAACGTATTTT. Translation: CASSPDTPTPTYF.

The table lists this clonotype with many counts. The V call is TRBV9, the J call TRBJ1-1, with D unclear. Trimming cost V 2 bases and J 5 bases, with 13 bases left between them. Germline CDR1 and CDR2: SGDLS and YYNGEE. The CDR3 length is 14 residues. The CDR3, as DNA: TGTGCCAGCAGCGTTAAAGGGAGTGGTACTGAAGCTTTCTTT. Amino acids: CASSVKGSGTEAFF. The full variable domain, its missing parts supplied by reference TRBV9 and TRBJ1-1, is DSGVTQTPKHLITATGQRVTLRCSPRSGDLSVYWYQQSLDQGLQFLIQYYNGEERAKGNILERFSAQQFPDLHSELNLSSLELGDSALYFCASSVKGSGTEAFFGQGTRLTVV.

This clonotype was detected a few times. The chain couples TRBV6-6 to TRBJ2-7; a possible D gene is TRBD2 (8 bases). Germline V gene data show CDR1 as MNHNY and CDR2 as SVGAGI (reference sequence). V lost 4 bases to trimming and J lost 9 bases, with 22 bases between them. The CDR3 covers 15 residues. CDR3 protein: CASSFPGQRTSGQYF. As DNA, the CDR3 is TGTGCCAGCAGTTTTCCGGGACAGCGAACTAGCGGGCAGTACTTC.

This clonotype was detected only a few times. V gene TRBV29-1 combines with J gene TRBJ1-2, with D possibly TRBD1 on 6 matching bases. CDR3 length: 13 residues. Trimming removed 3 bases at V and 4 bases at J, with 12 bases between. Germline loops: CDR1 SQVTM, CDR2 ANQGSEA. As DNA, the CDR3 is TGCAGCGTTGATGTGGGACAATTCTATGGCTACACCTTC. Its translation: CSVDVGQFYGYTF.

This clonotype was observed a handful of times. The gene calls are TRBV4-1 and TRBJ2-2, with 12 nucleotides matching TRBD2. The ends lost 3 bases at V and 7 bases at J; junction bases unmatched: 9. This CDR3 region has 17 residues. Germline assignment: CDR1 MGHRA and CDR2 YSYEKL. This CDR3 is CASSHGLAGSRVGELFF. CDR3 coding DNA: TGCGCCAGCAGCCACGGACTAGCGGGATCGAGGGTCGGGGAGCTGTTTTTT.

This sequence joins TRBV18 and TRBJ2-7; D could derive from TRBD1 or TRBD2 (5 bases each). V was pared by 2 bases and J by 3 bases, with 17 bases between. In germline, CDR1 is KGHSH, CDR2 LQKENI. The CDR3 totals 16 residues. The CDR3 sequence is CASSPTRTGASYEQYF. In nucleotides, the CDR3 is TGTGCCAGCTCACCAACTCGTACCGGGGCTAGCTACGAGCAGTACTTC.

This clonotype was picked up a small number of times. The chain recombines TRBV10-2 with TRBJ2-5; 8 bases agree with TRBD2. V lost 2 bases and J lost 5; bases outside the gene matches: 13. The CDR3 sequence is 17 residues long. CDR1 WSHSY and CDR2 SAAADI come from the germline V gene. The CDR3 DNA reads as TGCGCCAGCAGTGAGGAGGGCCGAGCGGGAGTCCCGGAGACCCAGTACTTC. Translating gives CASSEEGRAGVPETQYF.

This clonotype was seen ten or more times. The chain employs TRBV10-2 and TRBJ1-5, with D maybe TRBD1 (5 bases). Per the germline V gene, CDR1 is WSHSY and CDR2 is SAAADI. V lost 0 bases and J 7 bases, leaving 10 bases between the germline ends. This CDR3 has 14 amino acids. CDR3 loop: CASSESKGNQPQHF. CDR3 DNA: TGCGCCAGCAGTGAGTCGAAGGGGAACCAGCCCCAGCATTTT.

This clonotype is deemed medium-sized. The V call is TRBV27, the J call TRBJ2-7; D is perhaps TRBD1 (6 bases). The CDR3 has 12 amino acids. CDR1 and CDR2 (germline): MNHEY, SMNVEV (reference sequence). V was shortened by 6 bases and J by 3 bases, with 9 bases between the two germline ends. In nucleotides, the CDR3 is TGTGCCAGCAGCCTAGGGGGCTACGAGCAGTACTTC. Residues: CASSLGGYEQYF.

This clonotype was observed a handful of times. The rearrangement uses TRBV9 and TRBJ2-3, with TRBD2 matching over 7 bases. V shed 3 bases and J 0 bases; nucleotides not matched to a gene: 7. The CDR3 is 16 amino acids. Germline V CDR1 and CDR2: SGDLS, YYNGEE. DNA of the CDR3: TGTGCCAGCAGCGCGACCCACGGGAGGAGCACAGATACGCAGTATTTT. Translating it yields CASSATHGRSTDTQYF.

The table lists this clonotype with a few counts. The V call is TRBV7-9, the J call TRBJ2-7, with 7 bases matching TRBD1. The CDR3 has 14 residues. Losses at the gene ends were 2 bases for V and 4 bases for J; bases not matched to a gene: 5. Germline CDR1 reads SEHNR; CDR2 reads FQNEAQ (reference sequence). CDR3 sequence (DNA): TGTGCCAGCAGCTTAACAGGGGTGATTTACGAGCAGTACTTC. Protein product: CASSLTGVIYEQYF. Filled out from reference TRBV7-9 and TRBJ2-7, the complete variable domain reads DTGVSQNPRHKITKRGQNVTFRCDPISEHNRLYWYRQTLGQGPEFLTYFQNEAQLEKSRLLSDRFSAERPKGSFSTLEIQRTEQGDSAMYLCASSLTGVIYEQYFGPGTRLTVT.

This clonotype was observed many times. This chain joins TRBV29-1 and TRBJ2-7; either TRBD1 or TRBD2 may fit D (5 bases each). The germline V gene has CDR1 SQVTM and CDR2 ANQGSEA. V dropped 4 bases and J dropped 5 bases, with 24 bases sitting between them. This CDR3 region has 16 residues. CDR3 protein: CSVAGREQDRWDEQYF. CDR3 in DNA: TGCAGCGTTGCGGGCCGGGAACAGGACCGTTGGGACGAGCAGTACTTC.

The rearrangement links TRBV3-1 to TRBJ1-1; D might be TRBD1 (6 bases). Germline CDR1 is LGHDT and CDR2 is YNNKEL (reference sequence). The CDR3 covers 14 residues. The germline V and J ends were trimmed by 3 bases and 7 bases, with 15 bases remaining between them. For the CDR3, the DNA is TGTGCCAGCAGCCATTACACAGGGCGCCTTGAAGCTTTCTTT. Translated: CASSHYTGRLEAFF.

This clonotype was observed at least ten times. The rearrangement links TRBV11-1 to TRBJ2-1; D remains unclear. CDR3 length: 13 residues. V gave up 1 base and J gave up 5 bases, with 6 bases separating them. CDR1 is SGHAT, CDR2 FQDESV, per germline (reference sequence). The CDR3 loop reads CASSLEGHNEQFF. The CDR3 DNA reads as TGTGCCAGCAGCTTAGAGGGTCACAATGAGCAGTTCTTC.

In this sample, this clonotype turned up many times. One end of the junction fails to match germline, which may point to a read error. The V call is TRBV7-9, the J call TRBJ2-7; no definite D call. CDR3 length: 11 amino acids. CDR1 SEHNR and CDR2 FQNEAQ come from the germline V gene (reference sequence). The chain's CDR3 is CASSLDMGMNF. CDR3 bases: TGTGCCAGCAGCTTAGATATGGGCATGAACTTC.

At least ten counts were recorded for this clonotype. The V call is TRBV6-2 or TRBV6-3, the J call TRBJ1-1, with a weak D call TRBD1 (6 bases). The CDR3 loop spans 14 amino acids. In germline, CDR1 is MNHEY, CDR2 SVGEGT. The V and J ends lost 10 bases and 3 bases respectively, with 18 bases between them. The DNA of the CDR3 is TGTGCCATCTCCCTAACAGGGACGGACACTGAAGCTTTCTTT. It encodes CAISLTGTDTEAFF.

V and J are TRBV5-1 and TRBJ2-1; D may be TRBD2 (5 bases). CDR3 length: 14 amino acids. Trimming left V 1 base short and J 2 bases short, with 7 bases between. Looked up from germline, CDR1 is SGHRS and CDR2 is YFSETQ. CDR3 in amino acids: CASSLIGTYNEQFF. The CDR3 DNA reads TGCGCCAGCAGCTTGATCGGGACCTACAATGAGCAGTTCTTC.

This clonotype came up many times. In DNA form, the CDR3 reads TGTGCCAGCAGCTTGGGACTAGCGAGAGGAGGGGATACGCAGTATTTT. This gives the protein CASSLGLARGGDTQYF. The chain employs TRBV11-3 and TRBJ2-3; 10 positions agree with TRBD2. Germline CDR1 SGHNT, CDR2 YENEEA. V was clipped by 3 bases and J by 6 bases; unmatched bases: 9. CDR3 length: 16 amino acids. Full variable domain (rest looked up from reference TRBV11-3 and TRBJ2-3): EAGVVQSPRYKIIEKKQPVAFWCNPISGHNTLYWYLQNLGQGPELLIRYENEEAVDDSQLPKDRFSAERLKGVDSTLKIQPAELGDSAVYLCASSLGLARGGDTQYFGPGTRLTVL.

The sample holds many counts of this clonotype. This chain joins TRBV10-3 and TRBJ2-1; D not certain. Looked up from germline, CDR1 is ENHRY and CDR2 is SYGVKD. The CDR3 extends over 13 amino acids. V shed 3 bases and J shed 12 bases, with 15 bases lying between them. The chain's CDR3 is CAISDGRIGRQFF. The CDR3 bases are TGTGCCATCAGTGACGGTCGCATTGGAAGGCAGTTCTTC.

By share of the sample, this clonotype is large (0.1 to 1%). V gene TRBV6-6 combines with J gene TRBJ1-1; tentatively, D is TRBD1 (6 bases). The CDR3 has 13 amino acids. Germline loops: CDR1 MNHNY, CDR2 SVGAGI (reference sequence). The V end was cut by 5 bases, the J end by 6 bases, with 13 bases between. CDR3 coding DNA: TGTGCCAGCAGTGCCGGGCAGGGGTCTGAAGCTTTCTTT. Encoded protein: CASSAGQGSEAFF.

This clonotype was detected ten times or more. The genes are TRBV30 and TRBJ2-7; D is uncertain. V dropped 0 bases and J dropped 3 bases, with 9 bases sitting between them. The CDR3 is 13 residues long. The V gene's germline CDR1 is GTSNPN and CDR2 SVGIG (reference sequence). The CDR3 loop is CAWSVARFYEQYF. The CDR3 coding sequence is TGTGCCTGGAGTGTAGCAAGATTCTACGAGCAGTACTTC.

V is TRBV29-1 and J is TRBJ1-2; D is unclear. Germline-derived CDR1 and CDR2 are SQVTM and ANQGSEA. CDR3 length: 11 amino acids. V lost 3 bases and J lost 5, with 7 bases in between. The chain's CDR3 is CSVERQYGYTF. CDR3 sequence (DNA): TGCAGCGTTGAGCGGCAGTATGGCTACACCTTC. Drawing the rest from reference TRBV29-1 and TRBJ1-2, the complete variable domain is SAVISQKPSRDICQRGTSLTIQCQVDSQVTMMFWYRQQPGQSLTLIATANQGSEATYESGFVIDKFPISRPNLTFSTLTVSNMSPEDSSIYLCSVERQYGYTFGSGTRLTVV.

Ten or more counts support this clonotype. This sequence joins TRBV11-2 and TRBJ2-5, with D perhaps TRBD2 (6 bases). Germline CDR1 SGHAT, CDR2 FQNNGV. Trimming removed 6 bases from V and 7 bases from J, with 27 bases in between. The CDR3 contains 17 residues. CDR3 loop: CASSLTPAGPPGGTQYF. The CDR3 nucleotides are TGTGCCAGCAGTCTGACACCTGCGGGGCCACCGGGCGGGACCCAGTACTTC.

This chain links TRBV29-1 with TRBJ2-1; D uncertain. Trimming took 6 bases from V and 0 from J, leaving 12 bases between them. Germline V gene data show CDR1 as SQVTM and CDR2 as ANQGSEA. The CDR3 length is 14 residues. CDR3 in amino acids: CSVGLLHSYNEQFF. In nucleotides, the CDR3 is TGCAGCGTCGGATTACTCCACTCCTACAATGAGCAGTTCTTC.

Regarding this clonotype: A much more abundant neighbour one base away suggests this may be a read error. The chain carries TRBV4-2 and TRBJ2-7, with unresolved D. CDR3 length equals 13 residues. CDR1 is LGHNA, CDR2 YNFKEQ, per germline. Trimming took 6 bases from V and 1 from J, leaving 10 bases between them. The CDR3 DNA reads TGTGCCAGCAGTCAGAGTCGGTCCTACGAGCAGTACTTC. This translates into CASSQSRSYEQYF.

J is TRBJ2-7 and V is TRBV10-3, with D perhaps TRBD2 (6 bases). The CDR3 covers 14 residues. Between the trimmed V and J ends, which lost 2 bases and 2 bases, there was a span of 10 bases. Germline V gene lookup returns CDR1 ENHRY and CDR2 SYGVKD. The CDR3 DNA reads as TGTGCCATCAGTGAGGGCGGAGGGGCCTACGAGCAGTACTTC. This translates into CAISEGGGAYEQYF.